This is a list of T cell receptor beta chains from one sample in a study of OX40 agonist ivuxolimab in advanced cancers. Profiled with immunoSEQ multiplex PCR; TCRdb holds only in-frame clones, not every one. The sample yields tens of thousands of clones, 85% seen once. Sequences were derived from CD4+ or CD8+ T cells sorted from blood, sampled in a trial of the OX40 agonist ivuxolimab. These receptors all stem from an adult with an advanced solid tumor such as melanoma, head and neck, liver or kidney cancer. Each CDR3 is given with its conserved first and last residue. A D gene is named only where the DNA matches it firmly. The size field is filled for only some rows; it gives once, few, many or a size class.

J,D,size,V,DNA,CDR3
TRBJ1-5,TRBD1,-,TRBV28,TGTGCCAGCAGCCCGGGACAGGGGATCCATCAGCCCCAGCATTTT,CASSPGQGIHQPQHF
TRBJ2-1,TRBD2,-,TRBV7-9,TGTGCCAGCAGCGCACTAGCGGACTACAATGAGCAGTTCTTC,CASSALADYNEQFF
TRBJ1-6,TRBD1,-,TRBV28,TGTGCCAGCAGACCCACCCCCGGGACAGGGGAGTCACCCCTCCACTTT,CASRPTPGTGESPLHF
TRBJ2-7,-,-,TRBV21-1,TGTGCCAGCAGCATCCGCTCCTACGAGCAGTACTTC,CASSIRSYEQYF
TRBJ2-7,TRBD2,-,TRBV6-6,TGTGCCAGCAGTCCGACTAGCGGGGACATTCACGAGCAGTACTTC,CASSPTSGDIHEQYF
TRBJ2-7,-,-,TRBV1,TGCACCAGCAGCCAAGTCGACAGGGGGCCTCACGAGCAGTACTTC,CTSSQVDRGPHEQYF
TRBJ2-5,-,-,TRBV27,TGTGCCAGCAGTTTTTCCGGAGGGACCCAGTACTTC,CASSFSGGTQYF
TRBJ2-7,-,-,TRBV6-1,TGTGCCAGCAGTGCACCCCGGGACGTATACGAGCAGTACTTC,CASSAPRDVYEQYF
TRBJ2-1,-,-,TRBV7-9,TGTGCCAGCAGACGACTGGATGACGACTCCTACAATGAGCAGTTCTTC,CASRRLDDDSYNEQFF
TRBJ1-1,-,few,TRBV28,TGTGCCAGCAGTACAACAGGGAAAGCTTTCTTT,CASSTTGKAFF
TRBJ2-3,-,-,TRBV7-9,TGTGCCAGCAGCTCGATCAGGGGTCACGGAGATACGCAGTATTTT,CASSSIRGHGDTQYF
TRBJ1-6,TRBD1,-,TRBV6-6,TGTGCCAGCAGAGACAGGGATCGTTCACCCCTCCACTTT,CASRDRDRSPLHF
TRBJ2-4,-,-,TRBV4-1,TGCGCCAGCAGCCAAGATCCCAAAAACATTCAGTACTTC,CASSQDPKNIQYF
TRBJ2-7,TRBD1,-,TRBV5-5,TGTGCCAGCAGCTCTTACCGGATAGACAGGGCGACCTCCTACGAGCAGTACTTC,CASSSYRIDRATSYEQYF
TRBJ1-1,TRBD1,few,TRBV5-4,TGTGCCAGCAGCTGGGGACAGGGGGCCACTGAAGCTTTCTTT,CASSWGQGATEAFF